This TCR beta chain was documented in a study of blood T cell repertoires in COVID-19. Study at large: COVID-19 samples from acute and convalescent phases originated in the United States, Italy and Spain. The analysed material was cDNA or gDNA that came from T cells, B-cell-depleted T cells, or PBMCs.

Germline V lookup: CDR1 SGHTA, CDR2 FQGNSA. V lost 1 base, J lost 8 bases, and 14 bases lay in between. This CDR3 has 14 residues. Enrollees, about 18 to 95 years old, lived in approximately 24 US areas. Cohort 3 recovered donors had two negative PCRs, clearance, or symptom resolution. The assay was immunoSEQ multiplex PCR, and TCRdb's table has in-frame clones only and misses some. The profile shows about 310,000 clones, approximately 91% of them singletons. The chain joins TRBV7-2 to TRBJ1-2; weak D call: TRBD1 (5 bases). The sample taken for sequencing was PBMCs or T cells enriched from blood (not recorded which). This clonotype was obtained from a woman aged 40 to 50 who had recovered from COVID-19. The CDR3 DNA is TGTGCCAGCAGCTTAGGGGGCGGGATGCAGGGCTACACCTTC. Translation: CASSLGGGMQGYTF.